What follows is one TCR beta chain and its context. Antigen: not known. The sample, around 9.9 milliliters of peripheral blood, was drawn from each donor. This specimen belongs to a study of blood T cells in healthy people across ages. A J-beta primer mix and a sample-barcoded 5' primer were used in a second PCR of roughly 7 to 12 cycles. One entry per CDR3 protein results from TCRdb running MiXCR on the 5' RACE reads. The table includes about a million distinct CDR3 sequences, around 54% detected once. Study results and caveats: A roughly linear fall in TCR beta diversity per million T cells was seen with increasing age. Diversity figures based on one million T cells were deemed too low. There was a strong correlation between TCR beta diversity and naive T cell percentage.

Germline loops: CDR1 SGHVS, CDR2 FQNEAQ. The CDR3 consists of 14 residues. V lost 6 bases, J lost 3 bases, and 14 bases lay in between. This clonotype originated in a woman in her fifties or sixties in good health. J is TRBJ2-5 and V is TRBV7-8; D gene uncertain. Sequencing was carried out using blood. DNA of the CDR3: TGTGCCAGCAGACGAACAGTGAAGGAAGAGACCCAGTACTTC. This translates into CASRRTVKEETQYF.